These 9 T cell receptor beta chains came from one sample sequenced in a study of T-cell reconstitution after alpha-beta-depleted transplantation in children. Unique molecular identifiers were incorporated during preparation of the TCRbeta library. TCRdb passed the PCR reads through MiXCR, listing each CDR3 protein once. The sample has over 300,000 distinct CDR3 sequences, about a tenth seen once; the top ten hold 2% to 2.5%. The starting material was PBMCs from the stem cell graft donor, obtained from the stem cell graft. These receptors came from a human donor who donated a stem cell graft to a child with acute lymphoblastic leukemia.

In its sample, this clonotype was seen many times. This chain connects TRBV5-1 to TRBJ1-3; D remains ambiguous. Germline V lookup: CDR1 SGHRS, CDR2 YFSETQ. Trimming took off 1 base at V and 0 bases at J, with 5 bases between the two ends. CDR3 length equals 14 residues. The CDR3 DNA reads as TGCGCCAGCAGCTTGCAGGTCTCTGGAAACACCATATATTTT. As protein: CASSLQVSGNTIYF.

The chain joins TRBV4-3 to TRBJ2-3, with 11 bases matching TRBD1. J lost 4 bases, V lost 1 base, and 10 bases had no gene match. This CDR3 is 18 amino acids long. Germline V gene sequence: CDR1 LGHNA, CDR2 YSLEER. In DNA, the CDR3 is TGCGCCAGCAGCCAAGGACCGCGGACAGGGGGCAGCTCAGATACGCAGTATTTT. It specifies CASSQGPRTGGSSDTQYF.

The genes are TRBV6-5 and TRBJ2-7; possibly TRBD1 for D (7 bases). Germline assignment: CDR1 MNHEY and CDR2 SVGAGI. V dropped 0 bases and J dropped 1 base, with 10 bases sitting between them. The CDR3 covers 15 residues. This CDR3 is CASSYSRGVSYEQYF. In DNA, the CDR3 is TGTGCCAGCAGTTACTCCAGGGGGGTTTCCTACGAGCAGTACTTC.

The chain employs TRBV5-1 and TRBJ1-2; D remains ambiguous. This CDR3 contains 14 residues. V was shortened by 0 bases and J by 4 bases, with 10 bases between the two germline ends. Looked up from germline, CDR1 is SGHRS and CDR2 is YFSETQ. The CDR3 reads CASSLEGVRYGYTF. CDR3 coding DNA: TGCGCCAGCAGCTTGGAGGGAGTACGCTATGGCTACACCTTC. Using reference TRBV5-1 and TRBJ1-2 for the parts outside the CDR3, the full variable domain is KAGVTQTPRYLIKTRGQQVTLSCSPISGHRSVSWYQQTPGQGLQFLFEYFSETQRNKGNFPGRFSGRQFSNSRSEMNVSTLELGDSALYLCASSLEGVRYGYTFGSGTRLTVV.

The chain is built from TRBV28 and TRBJ1-4, with D perhaps matching TRBD1 (6 bases). Trimming pared 6 bases from V and 5 bases from J, leaving 16 bases between. CDR1 and CDR2 (germline): MDHEN, SYDVKM. The CDR3 totals 15 residues. The CDR3 nucleotides are TGTGCCAGCAGAGAGACAGGAATAACGAATGAAAAACTGTTTTTT. Translation gives CASRETGITNEKLFF.

In its sample, this clonotype was seen a few times. The chain has TRBV20-1 and TRBJ2-3; 15 bases align to TRBD2. The CDR3 has 14 residues. Germline loops: CDR1 DFQATT, CDR2 SNEGSKA (reference sequence). V gave up 6 bases and J gave up 8 bases; unmatched junction bases: 6. As DNA, the CDR3 is TGCAGTGCGTTTCCGGGACTAGCGGGAGGTACGCAGTATTTT. It encodes CSAFPGLAGGTQYF.

This clonotype was counted a few times. This chain uses TRBV7-2 with TRBJ2-5; D gene unclear. Germline lookup yields CDR1 SGHTA and CDR2 FQGNSA. CDR3 length: 12 residues. V was clipped by 3 bases and J by 3 bases, with 5 bases between them. CDR3 sequence reads: CASSFPEETQYF. The CDR3 nucleotides read TGTGCCAGCAGCTTCCCCGAAGAGACCCAGTACTTC.

This clonotype has a handful of counts. The chain carries TRBV5-1 and TRBJ2-1, with TRBD2 matching over 16 bases. The V and J ends lost 4 bases and 4 bases, in that order; junction bases with no gene match: 11. The CDR3 consists of 19 residues. Germline V gene lookup returns CDR1 SGHRS and CDR2 YFSETQ. DNA of the CDR3: TGCGCCAGCAGCAAAAACCCGGGACTAGCGGGAGGGACGTACAATGAGCAGTTCTTC. This translates into CASSKNPGLAGGTYNEQFF.

Remarks on this clonotype: One end of the junction does not line up with germline, which may come from a read error. The chain couples TRBV7-9 to TRBJ2-1; D is perhaps TRBD1 (5 bases). The CDR3 extends over 17 amino acids. Germline CDR1 SEHNR, CDR2 FQNEAQ (reference sequence). The CDR3 coding sequence is TGTGCCGGCAGCCGACGGACACTTCAAAAGGTCTACAATGAGCAGTTCTTC. This translates into CAGSRRTLQKVYNEQFF.